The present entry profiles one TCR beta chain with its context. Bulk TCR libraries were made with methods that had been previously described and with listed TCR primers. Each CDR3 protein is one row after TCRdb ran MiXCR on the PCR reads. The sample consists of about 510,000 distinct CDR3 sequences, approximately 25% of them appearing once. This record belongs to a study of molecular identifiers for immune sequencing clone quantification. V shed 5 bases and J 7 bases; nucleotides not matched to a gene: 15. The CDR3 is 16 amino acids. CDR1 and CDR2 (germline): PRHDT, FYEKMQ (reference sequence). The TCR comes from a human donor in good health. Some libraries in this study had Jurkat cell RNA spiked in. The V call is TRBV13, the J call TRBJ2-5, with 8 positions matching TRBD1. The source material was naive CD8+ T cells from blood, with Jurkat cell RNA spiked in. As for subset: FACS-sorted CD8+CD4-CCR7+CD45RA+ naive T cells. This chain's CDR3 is CASSILPGQAEPTQYF. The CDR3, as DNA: TGTGCCAGCAGCATACTCCCGGGACAGGCGGAACCGACCCAGTACTTC.